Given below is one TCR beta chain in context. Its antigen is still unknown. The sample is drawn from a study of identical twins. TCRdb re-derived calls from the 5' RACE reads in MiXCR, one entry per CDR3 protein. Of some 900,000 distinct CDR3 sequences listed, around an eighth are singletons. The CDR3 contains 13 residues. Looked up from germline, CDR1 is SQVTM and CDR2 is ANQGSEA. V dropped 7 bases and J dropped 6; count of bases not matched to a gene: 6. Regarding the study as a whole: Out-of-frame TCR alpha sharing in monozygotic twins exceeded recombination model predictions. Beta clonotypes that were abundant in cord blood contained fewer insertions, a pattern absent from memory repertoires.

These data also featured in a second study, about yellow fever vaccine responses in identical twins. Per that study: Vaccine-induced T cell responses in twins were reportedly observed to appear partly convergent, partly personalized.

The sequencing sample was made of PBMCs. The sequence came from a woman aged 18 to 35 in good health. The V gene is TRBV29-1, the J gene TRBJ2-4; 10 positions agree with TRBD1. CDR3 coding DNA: TGCAGCGCCCAGACAGGGGGCGGAAACATTCAGTACTTC. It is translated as CSAQTGGGNIQYF.